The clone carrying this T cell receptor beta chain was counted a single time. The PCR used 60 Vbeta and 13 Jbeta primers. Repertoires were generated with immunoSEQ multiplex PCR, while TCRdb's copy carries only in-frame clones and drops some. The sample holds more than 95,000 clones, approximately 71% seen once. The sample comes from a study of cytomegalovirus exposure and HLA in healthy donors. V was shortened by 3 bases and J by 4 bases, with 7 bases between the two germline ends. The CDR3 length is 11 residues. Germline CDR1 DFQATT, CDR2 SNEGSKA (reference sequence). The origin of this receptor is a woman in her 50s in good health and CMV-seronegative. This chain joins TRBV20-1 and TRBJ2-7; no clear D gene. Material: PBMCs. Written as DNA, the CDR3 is TGCAGTGCTAGCTACGGTTACGAGCAGTACTTC. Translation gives CSASYGYEQYF.